This T cell receptor (beta chain) stems from a study of T cell repertoires in cytomegalovirus infection. Study details: It can be stated that public TCR beta signatures indicated CMV infection as well as a matching HLA type.

TCRdb re-called the reads through MiXCR, storing one row per CDR3 protein. This table has around 450,000 distinct CDR3 sequences, approximately 33% appearing once. Note on this clonotype: Its antigen remains unidentified.

Study-wide results and caveats: Totalled public TCR beta family frequency picked out people who carried CMV plus the relevant HLA. CMV-specific HLA-C-restricted TCR beta clonotypes dominated the ex vivo response.

The germline CDR1 and CDR2 sequences are SGHRS and YFSETQ. This CDR3 is built from 13 residues. Unmatched junction bases numbered 1, after V lost 0 bases and J lost 5 bases. This TCR came from a human donor in good health (CMV status not recorded). Some clones in this sample may be carry-over from other donors' samples. The chain is built from TRBV5-1 and TRBJ2-7, with 8 bases matching TRBD1. The sample was PBMCs. CDR3 nucleotide sequence: TGCGCCAGCAGCTTGGTGGACAGGGACGAGCAGTACTTC. This translates into CASSLVDRDEQYF.